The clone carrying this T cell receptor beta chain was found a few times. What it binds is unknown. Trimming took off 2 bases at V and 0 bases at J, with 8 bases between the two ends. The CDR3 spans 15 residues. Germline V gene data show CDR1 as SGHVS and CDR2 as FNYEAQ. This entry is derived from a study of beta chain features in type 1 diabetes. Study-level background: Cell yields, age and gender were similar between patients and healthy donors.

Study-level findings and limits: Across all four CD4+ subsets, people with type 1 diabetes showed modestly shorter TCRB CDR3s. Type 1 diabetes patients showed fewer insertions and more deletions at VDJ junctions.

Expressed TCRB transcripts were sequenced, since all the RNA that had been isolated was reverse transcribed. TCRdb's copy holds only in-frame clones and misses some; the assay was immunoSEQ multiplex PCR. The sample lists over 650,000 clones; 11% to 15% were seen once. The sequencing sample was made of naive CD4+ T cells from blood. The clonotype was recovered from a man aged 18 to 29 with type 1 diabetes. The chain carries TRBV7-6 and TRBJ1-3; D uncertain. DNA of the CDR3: TGTGCCAGCAGCTTAACGGCGAACTCTGGAAACACCATATATTTT. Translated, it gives CASSLTANSGNTIYF.